Following are 29 T cell receptor beta chains from one sample sequenced in a study of T cell repertoires and HLA-DP antigens. TCRdb's copy holds only in-frame clones and misses some; the assay was immunoSEQ multiplex PCR. This sample has around 100,000 clones, with 80% to 95% found just once. Their specific antigens are unknown. The sequenced sample was CD4+ T cells from PBMCs. The receptors derive from a woman aged 18-30 years in good health and CMV-seronegative.

CDR3: CASSEAGRGAKNIQYF. The CDR3 nucleotides read TGTGCCAGCAGTGAAGCGGGCAGGGGAGCCAAAAACATTCAGTACTTC. This rearrangement joins TRBV6-1 to TRBJ2-4; D might be TRBD1 (6 bases). Germline assignment: CDR1 MNHNS and CDR2 SASEGT. This CDR3 is 16 amino acids long. V shed 0 bases and J shed 0 bases, with 9 bases lying between them.

The chain has TRBV19 and TRBJ2-6; D is ambiguous. Germline CDR1 is LNHDA and CDR2 is SQIVND (reference sequence). The V and J ends lost 6 bases and 4 bases respectively, with 16 bases between them. The length of the CDR3 is 16 residues. CDR3 coding DNA: TGTGCCAGTAGGAACGAATACTTTACGGGGGCCAACGTCCTGACTTTC. This sequence encodes CASRNEYFTGANVLTF.

The chain has TRBV30 and TRBJ2-7; the match to TRBD2 covers 11 bases. The germline V gene has CDR1 GTSNPN and CDR2 SVGIG (reference sequence). CDR3 length: 13 amino acids. With V trimmed by 7 bases and J by 5 bases, 7 bases remained unmatched. This CDR3 is CASGTSGWDEQYF. CDR3 in DNA: TGTGCCTCCGGGACTAGCGGATGGGACGAGCAGTACTTC.

Details on this clone: The sample has other DNA sequences that encode this CDR3 too. This rearrangement joins TRBV18 to TRBJ1-1; D may be TRBD1 (5 bases). From germline, CDR1 is KGHSH and CDR2 LQKENI. The CDR3 runs 13 residues. V was trimmed by 1 base and J by 3 bases, leaving 6 bases between them. The CDR3 here is CASSPRGDTEAFF. The CDR3 DNA reads as TGTGCCAGCTCACCACGAGGGGACACTGAAGCTTTCTTT.

J is TRBJ2-1 and V is TRBV18; D not certain. The CDR3 is 16 residues long. Germline V gene lookup returns CDR1 KGHSH and CDR2 LQKENI. With 3 bases removed from V and 4 bases from J, the gap between germline ends came to 16 bases. In DNA, the CDR3 is TGTGCCAGCTCACCGCTACCTTTGGGCACATACAATGAGCAGTTCTTC. Translating it yields CASSPLPLGTYNEQFF.

V is TRBV23-1 and J is TRBJ1-6; D is possibly TRBD1 (5 bases). TRBV23-1 is recorded as an ORF, its role being uncertain. The length of the CDR3 is 18 residues. Trimming shortened V by 0 bases and J by 9 bases, and 21 bases separated the two germline ends. CDR3 residues: CASSQSGRGLLRGSPLHF. CDR3 sequence (DNA): TGCGCCAGCAGTCAATCGGGGCGAGGGTTATTAAGGGGTTCACCCCTCCACTTT.

On this clone itself: Other DNA sequences within the sample encode an identical CDR3. The chain employs TRBV20-1 and TRBJ2-1; no definite D call. Trimming removed 5 bases from V and 4 bases from J, with 6 bases in between. This CDR3 spans 11 amino acids. CDR1 DFQATT and CDR2 SNEGSKA come from the germline V gene (reference sequence). CDR3 DNA: TGCAGTGCTCCTAGTTACAATGAGCAGTTCTTC. This gives the protein CSAPSYNEQFF.

The CDR3 DNA is TGCGCCAGCAGCTTCTCGGGGTTGGGTACCGGGGAGCTGTTTTTT. It translates to CASSFSGLGTGELFF. The chain recombines TRBV5-1 with TRBJ2-2, with D possibly TRBD2 on 5 matching bases. The CDR3 is 15 amino acids. V dropped 2 bases and J dropped 5 bases, with 13 bases sitting between them. Germline assignment: CDR1 SGHRS and CDR2 YFSETQ. Filled out from reference TRBV5-1 and TRBJ2-2, the complete variable domain reads KAGVTQTPRYLIKTRGQQVTLSCSPISGHRSVSWYQQTPGQGLQFLFEYFSETQRNKGNFPGRFSGRQFSNSRSEMNVSTLELGDSALYLCASSFSGLGTGELFFGEGSRLTVL.

The DNA for the CDR3 is TGTGCCAGCAGCTATAAATCCCGGGCTAGCTCTGGGGCCAACGTCCTGACTTTC. Its protein is CASSYKSRASSGANVLTF. This chain joins TRBV7-2 and TRBJ2-6, with unresolved D. Germline V lookup: CDR1 SGHTA, CDR2 FQGNSA. This CDR3 region has 18 residues. The V and J ends lost 4 bases and 0 bases respectively, with 16 bases between them.

The chain joins TRBV7-6 to TRBJ1-2; D unresolved. This CDR3 contains 14 residues. Germline values: CDR1 SGHVS, CDR2 FNYEAQ. Trimming took off 3 bases at V and 6 bases at J, with 14 bases between the two ends. Here the CDR3 DNA reads TGTGCCAGCAGCTTTAGCGATCCTAGGGATGGCTACACCTTC. Translating gives CASSFSDPRDGYTF.

The chain joins TRBV4-1 to TRBJ2-1; tentative D call: TRBD2 (5 bases). Germline-derived CDR1 and CDR2 are MGHRA and YSYEKL. The V and J ends lost 3 bases and 0 bases respectively, with 12 bases between them. This CDR3 comprises 16 residues. The DNA for the CDR3 is TGCGCCAGCAGCCAGTGGGGAGCGCTCTCCTACAATGAGCAGTTCTTC. This encodes CASSQWGALSYNEQFF.

The rearrangement links TRBV4-1 to TRBJ1-5, with D uncertain. From germline, CDR1 is MGHRA and CDR2 YSYEKL. V was clipped by 2 bases and J by 0 bases, with 14 bases between them. The CDR3 length is 17 residues. CDR3 sequence: CASSQTRWRNSNQPQHF. The CDR3 nucleotides are TGCGCCAGCAGCCAAACTCGGTGGAGGAATAGCAATCAGCCCCAGCATTTT.

Note on this clone: This sample includes further DNA sequences coding for the same CDR3. The rearrangement uses TRBV9 and TRBJ2-1; D not certain. The V gene's germline CDR1 is SGDLS and CDR2 YYNGEE. V shed 4 bases and J shed 2 bases, with 4 bases lying between them. CDR3 length: 12 residues. The CDR3 protein is CASSSPYNEQFF. DNA of the CDR3: TGTGCCAGCAGCTCACCCTACAATGAGCAGTTCTTC. Full variable domain (missing parts from reference TRBV9 and TRBJ2-1): DSGVTQTPKHLITATGQRVTLRCSPRSGDLSVYWYQQSLDQGLQFLIQYYNGEERAKGNILERFSAQQFPDLHSELNLSSLELGDSALYFCASSSPYNEQFFGPGTRLTVL.

This rearrangement joins TRBV11-2 to TRBJ2-7, with TRBD2 as a possible D gene (5 bases). Germline V gene sequence: CDR1 SGHAT, CDR2 FQNNGV. V lost 6 bases to trimming and J lost 5 bases, with 17 bases between them. The length of the CDR3 is 14 residues. CDR3 in amino acids: CASRTNTPSHEQYF. CDR3 bases: TGTGCCAGCAGGACCAATACACCTAGCCACGAGCAGTACTTC.

The V call is TRBV2, the J call TRBJ1-1; D is uncertain. Deletions cut 7 bases from V and 8 bases from J, with 14 bases between. The CDR3 is made up of 12 amino acids. From germline, CDR1 is SNHLY and CDR2 FYNNEI. CDR3 loop: CASNNWATEAFF. The CDR3 DNA sequence: TGTGCCAGCAATAACTGGGCAACCGAAGCTTTCTTT.

The rearrangement links TRBV7-2 to TRBJ1-2; tentative D call: TRBD1 (5 bases). The CDR3 length is 13 residues. V lost 1 base, J lost 3 bases, and 6 bases lay in between. CDR1 is SGHTA and CDR2 is FQGNSA in the germline V gene. CDR3 DNA: TGTGCCAGCAGCTTAGAGGGGTACTATGGCTACACCTTC. Residues: CASSLEGYYGYTF.

The rearrangement uses TRBV7-2 and TRBJ1-5; D perhaps matches TRBD1 (5 bases). The CDR3 covers 14 residues. Trimming took off 1 base at V and 5 bases at J, with 9 bases between the two ends. The germline CDR1 and CDR2 sequences are SGHTA and FQGNSA. The CDR3 region is CASSLGGGYQPQHF. The CDR3 region has the DNA TGTGCCAGCAGCTTAGGCGGGGGTTATCAGCCCCAGCATTTT.

The chain links TRBV28 to TRBJ2-4, with D perhaps TRBD1 (6 bases). Germline loops: CDR1 MDHEN, CDR2 SYDVKM. The length of the CDR3 is 13 residues. The V and J ends lost 5 bases and 5 bases respectively, with 10 bases between them. CDR3 region: CASSGHRENIQYF. The CDR3 coding sequence is TGTGCCAGCAGTGGTCACAGGGAAAACATTCAGTACTTC. The variable domain in full, completed from reference TRBV28 and TRBJ2-4, reads DVKVTQSSRYLVKRTGEKVFLECVQDMDHENMFWYRQDPGLGLRLIYFSYDVKMKEKGDIPEGYSVSREKKERFSLILESASTNQTSMYLCASSGHRENIQYFGAGTRLSVL.

The chain employs TRBV7-8 and TRBJ1-4; TRBD1 matches 11 bases. The CDR3 totals 15 residues. Trimming took 2 bases from V and 7 from J; bases not matched to a gene: 3. Germline lookup yields CDR1 SGHVS and CDR2 FQNEAQ. CDR3 protein: CASSLTGQGGEKLFF. DNA of the CDR3: TGTGCCAGCAGCTTAACGGGACAGGGGGGTGAAAAACTGTTTTTT.

The J gene is TRBJ2-7, the V gene TRBV29-1; 12 nucleotides align to TRBD2. CDR3 length: 12 residues. V lost 6 bases, J lost 4 bases, and 1 base stayed unmatched. Germline loops: CDR1 SQVTM, CDR2 ANQGSEA. The CDR3 here is CSVGLAGYEQYF. For the CDR3, the DNA is TGCAGCGTGGGACTAGCGGGTTACGAGCAGTACTTC.

The CDR3 sequence is CASSQETRKKGDEQYF. CDR3 sequence (DNA): TGCGCCAGCAGCCAAGAAACCAGGAAGAAGGGCGACGAGCAGTACTTC. The chain links TRBV4-1 to TRBJ2-7; D gene ambiguous. Germline CDR1 reads MGHRA; CDR2 reads YSYEKL. V shed 0 bases and J shed 5 bases, with 17 bases lying between them. The CDR3 totals 16 residues.

This chain links TRBV30 with TRBJ1-6; D gene ambiguous. Looked up from germline, CDR1 is GTSNPN and CDR2 is SVGIG (reference sequence). The CDR3 has 16 residues. V was trimmed by 2 bases and J by 6 bases, leaving 17 bases between them. The DNA of the CDR3 is TGTGCCTGGAGTACAGTGGGGAGCGCCTTTAATTCACCCCTCCACTTT. This codes for CAWSTVGSAFNSPLHF.

The chain is built from TRBV13 and TRBJ2-1; D might be TRBD1 (6 bases). The V end was cut by 4 bases, the J end by 9 bases, with 13 bases between. The CDR3 is 13 amino acids. CDR1 is PRHDT, CDR2 FYEKMQ, per germline (reference sequence). In nucleotides, the CDR3 is TGTGCCAGCAGCTCCTACAGGGATAGTGAGCAGTTCTTC. Encoded protein: CASSSYRDSEQFF. Drawing the rest from reference TRBV13 and TRBJ2-1, the complete variable domain is AAGVIQSPRHLIKEKRETATLKCYPIPRHDTVYWYQQGPGQDPQFLISFYEKMQSDKGSIPDRFSAQQFSDYHSELNMSSLELGDSALYFCASSSYRDSEQFFGPGTRLTVL.

The sample holds one count of this clone. The chain carries TRBV5-1 and TRBJ1-5, with D maybe TRBD1 (5 bases). The CDR3 has 16 residues. Germline values: CDR1 SGHRS, CDR2 YFSETQ. V dropped 4 bases and J dropped 2 bases, with 16 bases sitting between them. CDR3: CASSAGPAGGNQPQHF. CDR3 in DNA: TGCGCCAGCAGCGCGGGACCCGCGGGGGGCAATCAGCCCCAGCATTTT.

The V gene is TRBV7-9, the J gene TRBJ2-7; D possibly corresponds to TRBD1 (6 bases). The germline gives CDR1 SEHNR, CDR2 FQNEAQ (reference sequence). V was cut by 4 bases and J by 3 bases, with 16 bases left in between. There are 15 residues in the CDR3. The CDR3 coding sequence is TGTGCCAGCAGCTCTCCTCGGCAGGGGAGCTACGAGCAGTACGTC. This encodes CASSSPRQGSYEQYV.

The chain is built from TRBV5-4 and TRBJ2-5; D tentatively fits TRBD1 or TRBD2 (5 bases each). The ends were cut back, 7 bases at V and 6 bases at J, with 19 bases in the middle. Germline lookup yields CDR1 SGHNT and CDR2 YYREEE (reference sequence). This CDR3 spans 14 amino acids. CDR3 sequence reads: CASLVQGATQTQYF. CDR3 nucleotides: TGTGCCAGCCTCGTCCAGGGAGCCACACAGACCCAGTACTTC.

The gene calls are TRBV20-1 and TRBJ1-6; no clear D gene. The V gene lost 0 bases and the J gene lost 11 bases, with 2 bases spanning the gap. The CDR3 length is 10 residues. Per the germline V gene, CDR1 is DFQATT and CDR2 is SNEGSKA (reference sequence). DNA for the CDR3: TGCAGTGCTAGAGAACCACCCCTCCACTTT. As protein: CSAREPPLHF.

The genes are TRBV6-5 and TRBJ1-5; D call uncertain. CDR1 and CDR2 (germline): MNHEY, SVGAGI. V shed 4 bases and J shed 5 bases, with 12 bases lying between them. The CDR3 covers 14 residues. CDR3 residues: CASSSRAGYQPQHF. CDR3 nucleotides: TGTGCCAGCAGTTCCCGGGCCGGGTATCAGCCCCAGCATTTT.

The chain has TRBV28 and TRBJ1-5, with D perhaps TRBD1 (5 bases). The CDR3 covers 14 residues. The V end was cut by 7 bases, the J end by 7 bases, with 17 bases between. From germline, CDR1 is MDHEN and CDR2 SYDVKM. The CDR3 protein is CASTRGVTVQPQHF. The CDR3, as DNA: TGTGCCAGCACCCGGGGGGTTACGGTCCAGCCCCAGCATTTT.